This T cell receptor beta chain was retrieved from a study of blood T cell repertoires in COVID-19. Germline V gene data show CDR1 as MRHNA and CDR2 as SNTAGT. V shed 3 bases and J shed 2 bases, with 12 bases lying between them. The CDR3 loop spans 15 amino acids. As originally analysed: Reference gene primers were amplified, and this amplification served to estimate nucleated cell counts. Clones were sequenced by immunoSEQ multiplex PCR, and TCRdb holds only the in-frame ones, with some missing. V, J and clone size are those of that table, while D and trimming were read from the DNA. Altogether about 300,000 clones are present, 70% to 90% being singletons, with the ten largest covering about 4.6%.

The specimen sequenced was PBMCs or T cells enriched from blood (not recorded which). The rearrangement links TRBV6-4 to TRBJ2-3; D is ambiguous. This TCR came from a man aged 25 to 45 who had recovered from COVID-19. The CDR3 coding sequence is TGTGCCAGCAGTGAAGATAGTCGCGACACAGATACGCAGTATTTT. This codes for CASSEDSRDTDTQYF.